The next 17 T cell receptor beta chains were all read from a single sample in a study of ipilimumab plus nivolumab after autologous stem cell transplantation (dated by TCRdb to 2020 to 2022). The library relied on the immunoSEQ multiplex PCR assay. This is the immuneACCESS table as TCRdb keeps it, with only in-frame sequences that have V and J called. A part of the clones is gone; compared with another copy, unresolved V genes explain less than half, and the rest is unexplained. Present in this sample are about 23,000 clones, 74% of which were seen just once. Roughly 25% of the sample goes to the ten largest clones. Sequencing used PBMCs, obtained in a trial of ipilimumab plus nivolumab as post-transplant consolidation. All receptors come from a male donor with diffuse large B-cell lymphoma.

The chain has TRBV5-4 and TRBJ1-1; D perhaps matches TRBD1 (6 bases). Trimming left V 2 bases short and J 2 bases short, with 16 bases between. The CDR3 runs to 16 residues. In germline, CDR1 is SGHNT, CDR2 YYREEE (reference sequence). The CDR3 here is CASSLDFGTPNTEAFF. CDR3 DNA: TGTGCCAGCAGCTTAGATTTTGGGACACCTAACACTGAAGCTTTCTTT.

In its sample, this clone was seen once. The V call is TRBV5-1, the J call TRBJ2-1; a weak D match, TRBD1 (5 bases). The V gene lost 0 bases and the J gene lost 5 bases, with 9 bases spanning the gap. CDR1 SGHRS and CDR2 YFSETQ come from the germline V gene. The CDR3 contains 14 residues. CDR3 amino acids: CASSLGTQDNEQFF. CDR3 nucleotides: TGCGCCAGCAGCTTGGGGACACAAGACAATGAGCAGTTCTTC.

This clone was picked up a small number of times. V and J are TRBV5-8 and TRBJ2-1; D is perhaps TRBD2 (6 bases). V shed 4 bases and J shed 5 bases, with 7 bases lying between them. The CDR3 has 12 amino acids. CDR1 and CDR2 (germline): SGHTS, YDEGEE. CDR3 sequence (DNA): TGTGCCAGCAGCGGGGGGAACAATGAGCAGTTCTTC. Its protein product is CASSGGNNEQFF. Based on the CDR3 plus reference TRBV5-8 and TRBJ2-1, the full variable domain is EAGVTQSPTHLIKTRGQQATLRCSPISGHTSVYWYQQALGLGLQFLLWYDEGEERNRGNFPPRFSGRQFPNYSSELNVNALELEDSALYLCASSGGNNEQFFGPGTRLTVL.

This chain joins TRBV5-1 and TRBJ2-7, with a possible D match to TRBD2 (5 bases). The germline V gene encodes CDR1 SGHRS and CDR2 YFSETQ. This CDR3 has 14 residues. V lost 0 bases to trimming and J lost 4 bases, with 11 bases between them. CDR3 amino acids: CASSLDVGGYEQYF. The DNA of the CDR3 is TGCGCCAGCAGCTTGGACGTCGGAGGTTACGAGCAGTACTTC.

The rearrangement joins TRBV18 to TRBJ2-7; maybe TRBD2 (5 bases). This CDR3 is 14 amino acids long. V lost 2 bases to trimming and J lost 4 bases, with 12 bases between them. Germline loops: CDR1 KGHSH, CDR2 LQKENI. CDR3 sequence reads: CASSPGLGVYEQYF. CDR3 nucleotides: TGTGCCAGCTCACCAGGACTGGGAGTTTACGAGCAGTACTTC.

The V gene is TRBV5-1, the J gene TRBJ1-2; maybe TRBD1 (6 bases). V was trimmed by 9 bases and J by 0 bases, leaving 12 bases between them. Germline CDR1 is SGHRS and CDR2 is YFSETQ. The CDR3 is 13 residues long. CDR3: CATRTDPNYGYTF. Here the CDR3 DNA reads TGCGCCACCCGGACAGATCCTAACTATGGCTACACCTTC.

The chain links TRBV12-5 to TRBJ2-6; D might be TRBD1 or TRBD2, each matching 6 bases. Trimming pared 1 base from V and 0 bases from J, leaving 19 bases between. Germline lookup yields CDR1 LGHNT and CDR2 FRNRAP. The CDR3 length is 20 residues. The CDR3 spells CASGLARGVLQSSGANVLTF. As DNA, the CDR3 is TGTGCTAGTGGTTTGGCGAGGGGGGTTCTCCAAAGCTCTGGGGCCAACGTCCTGACTTTC.

This chain uses TRBV6-4 with TRBJ2-1, with D possibly matching TRBD2 (5 bases). This CDR3 has 15 amino acids. Trimming stripped 6 bases from V and 0 bases from J, with 12 bases between. Germline CDR1 and CDR2: MRHNA and SNTAGT. The CDR3 here is CASRIGLSSYNEQFF. DNA of the CDR3: TGTGCCAGCAGGATAGGACTTAGCTCCTACAATGAGCAGTTCTTC.

This clone showed up just a few times. The chain combines TRBV30 with TRBJ1-1; D might be TRBD1 (6 bases). Germline V gives CDR1 GTSNPN, CDR2 SVGIG (reference sequence). The CDR3 sequence is 13 residues long. V shed 0 bases and J shed 6 bases, with 11 bases lying between them. CDR3 sequence: CAWSVGGSAEAFF. CDR3 DNA sequence: TGTGCCTGGAGTGTAGGGGGTTCTGCTGAAGCTTTCTTT. The variable domain in full, with the rest retrieved from reference TRBV30 and TRBJ1-1, is SQTIHQWPATLVQPVGSPLSLECTVEGTSNPNLYWYRQAAGRGLQLLFYSVGIGQISSEVPQNLSASRPQDRQFILSSKKLLLSDSGFYLCAWSVGGSAEAFFGQGTRLTVV.

The chain carries TRBV9 and TRBJ2-1; D may be TRBD2 (5 bases). The CDR3 covers 13 residues. V lost 6 bases and J 8 bases, leaving 15 bases between the germline ends. CDR1 and CDR2 (germline): SGDLS, YYNGEE. The CDR3 coding sequence is TGTGCCAGCAATCGGGAATTAGACGATGAGCAGTTCTTC. The encoded protein is CASNRELDDEQFF.

This chain links TRBV27 with TRBJ1-4; D is unclear. The CDR3 length is 15 residues. The ends were cut back, 6 bases at V and 0 bases at J, with 11 bases in the middle. The V gene's germline CDR1 is MNHEY and CDR2 SMNVEV (reference sequence). CDR3 residues: CASSRAGPTNEKLFF. CDR3 coding DNA: TGTGCCAGCAGCCGTGCTGGGCCAACTAATGAAAAACTGTTTTTT. Supplemented by reference TRBV27 and TRBJ1-4, the full variable domain reads EAQVTQNPRYLITVTGKKLTVTCSQNMNHEYMSWYRQDPGLGLRQIYYSMNVEVTDKGDVPEGYKVSRKEKRNFPLILESPSPNQTSLYFCASSRAGPTNEKLFFGSGTQLSVL.

The chain links TRBV4-1 to TRBJ1-3; the D is unclear. Trimming stripped 4 bases from V and 0 bases from J, with 10 bases between. CDR3 length: 15 amino acids. Germline values: CDR1 MGHRA, CDR2 YSYEKL. CDR3 residues: CASSLPGVSGNTIYF. The CDR3 coding sequence is TGCGCCAGCAGCCTGCCGGGAGTCTCTGGAAACACCATATATTTT.

The rearrangement uses TRBV5-1 and TRBJ2-3, with D maybe TRBD1 (6 bases). Germline V lookup: CDR1 SGHRS, CDR2 YFSETQ. With 5 bases removed from V and 5 bases from J, the gap between germline ends came to 18 bases. This CDR3 is built from 15 residues. As DNA, the CDR3 is TGCGCCAGCAGGTACGGGACACCCGAGGGAGATACGCAGTATTTT. This codes for CASRYGTPEGDTQYF. Using reference TRBV5-1 and TRBJ2-3 for the parts outside the CDR3, the full variable domain is KAGVTQTPRYLIKTRGQQVTLSCSPISGHRSVSWYQQTPGQGLQFLFEYFSETQRNKGNFPGRFSGRQFSNSRSEMNVSTLELGDSALYLCASRYGTPEGDTQYFGPGTRLTVL.

V gene TRBV19 combines with J gene TRBJ2-3; 8 bases are shared with TRBD2. V lost 5 bases, J lost 5 bases, and 9 bases stayed unmatched. The length of the CDR3 is 15 residues. Germline CDR1 and CDR2: LNHDA and SQIVND (reference sequence). Written as DNA, the CDR3 is TGTGCCAGTAGTGAGTCGAGCGGGGGATTAGATACGCAGTATTTT. It codes for CASSESSGGLDTQYF.

The CDR3, as DNA: TGTGCCTGGACCCTAGCTCAAGAGACCCAGTACTTC. Protein: CAWTLAQETQYF. The chain uses TRBV30 and TRBJ2-5, with TRBD2 as a possible D gene (5 bases). Germline V CDR1 and CDR2: GTSNPN, SVGIG (reference sequence). The V end lost 4 bases, the J end lost 2 bases, and 8 bases lay between the germline ends. This CDR3 has 12 residues.

The chain recombines TRBV30 with TRBJ1-2; tentatively, D is TRBD1 (5 bases). Germline V gives CDR1 GTSNPN, CDR2 SVGIG (reference sequence). This CDR3 is built from 11 residues. The germline V and J ends were trimmed by 3 bases and 5 bases, with 7 bases remaining between them. CDR3 protein: CAWSAGYGYTF. As DNA, the CDR3 is TGTGCCTGGAGCGCAGGGTATGGCTACACCTTC.

This chain joins TRBV6-6 and TRBJ2-5; D gene ambiguous. The length of the CDR3 is 13 residues. Germline V CDR1 and CDR2: MNHNY, SVGAGI (reference sequence). Between the trimmed V and J ends, which lost 0 bases and 5 bases, there was a span of 7 bases. This CDR3 reads CASSYSTRETQYF. For the CDR3, the DNA is TGTGCCAGCAGTTACTCGACTCGGGAGACCCAGTACTTC.